One and the same sample provided the 24 T cell receptor beta chains below, sequenced in a study of blood T cell repertoires in COVID-19. Using immunoSEQ multiplex PCR, the repertoire was profiled, and TCRdb retains in-frame clones only, with some absent. This sample has around 97,000 clones; approximately 88% occur once, and the top ten carry approximately 3.5%. The sequenced material came from peripheral blood. The receptors derive from a woman aged 55-70 years with acute or convalescent COVID-19.

This clone was counted a few times. The chain combines TRBV19 with TRBJ2-2; 9 nucleotides line up with TRBD1. The CDR3 has 15 residues. CDR1 LNHDA and CDR2 SQIVND come from the germline V gene (reference sequence). V dropped 3 bases and J dropped 4; count of bases not matched to a gene: 3. CDR3 in DNA: TGTGCCAGTAGTATGGGACAGGGTGTCACCGGGGAGCTGTTTTTT. Its translation is CASSMGQGVTGELFF.

This chain joins TRBV15 and TRBJ2-2; D is ambiguous. The germline V gene encodes CDR1 LNHNV and CDR2 YYDKDF (reference sequence). Trimming cost V 6 bases and J 6 bases, with 14 bases left between them. This CDR3 has 14 amino acids. CDR3 sequence reads: CATSTLVGAGELFF. DNA for the CDR3: TGTGCCACCAGTACCCTTGTAGGAGCCGGGGAGCTGTTTTTT.

This chain links TRBV2 with TRBJ2-3; 10 bases map to TRBD1. CDR1 and CDR2 from the germline V gene are SNHLY and FYNNEI. V was pared by 3 bases and J by 3 bases, with 3 bases of the junction left unmatched. The CDR3 is made up of 15 amino acids. CDR3 sequence (DNA): TGTGCCAGCAGTGATCGACAGGGGGCGACAGATACGCAGTATTTT. It codes for CASSDRQGATDTQYF.

This clone has a single count. This chain joins TRBV6-1 and TRBJ2-3, with D hard to call. CDR1 and CDR2 (germline): MNHNS, SASEGT. The CDR3 is 11 amino acids. V was shortened by 5 bases and J by 4 bases, with 4 bases between the two germline ends. CDR3 region: CASSYPDTQYF. In DNA, the CDR3 is TGTGCCAGCAGTTATCCAGATACGCAGTATTTT.

This chain links TRBV3-1 (or the pseudogene TRBV3-2) with TRBJ2-1, with TRBD2 matching 12 bases. CDR1 LGHDT and CDR2 YNNKEL come from the germline V gene (reference sequence). Trimming removed 4 bases from V and 5 bases from J; junction bases left unmatched: 3. The CDR3 has 15 residues. The CDR3 coding sequence is TGTGCCAGCAGCCGGACTAGCGGGATCGACAATGAGCAGTTCTTC. As protein: CASSRTSGIDNEQFF.

The chain joins TRBV3-1 (or the pseudogene TRBV3-2) to TRBJ2-7; 10 bases are shared with TRBD1. V lost 4 bases to trimming and J lost 6 bases; unmatched junction nucleotides: 6. CDR3 length: 14 residues. Germline V gives CDR1 LGHDT, CDR2 YNNKEL (reference sequence). The CDR3 DNA reads as TGTGCCAGCAGCCCAGGGACAGGGGAAGGCGAGCAGTACTTC. Its translation is CASSPGTGEGEQYF.

The J gene is TRBJ2-1, the V gene TRBV24-1; D is uncertain. V was cut by 4 bases and J by 9 bases, with 9 bases left in between. From germline, CDR1 is KGHDR and CDR2 SFDVKD. CDR3 length: 12 amino acids. Here the CDR3 DNA reads TGTGCCACCAGTGACCAGCAGGCTGAGCAGTTCTTC. Translating gives CATSDQQAEQFF.

The chain carries TRBV4-2 and TRBJ1-5; D is possibly TRBD1 (6 bases). Trimming took 0 bases from V and 5 from J, leaving 11 bases between them. CDR3 length: 15 amino acids. Germline V gives CDR1 LGHNA, CDR2 YNFKEQ. The DNA of the CDR3 is TGTGCCAGCAGCCAAGATAGGCAGGGGCATCAGCCCCAGCATTTT. Protein sequence: CASSQDRQGHQPQHF.

The chain couples TRBV28 to TRBJ2-1, with TRBD1 matching 7 bases. CDR3 size: 12 residues. J was trimmed by 15 bases and V by 6 bases; bases with no gene match: 11. Germline values: CDR1 MDHEN, CDR2 SYDVKM. CDR3 DNA: TGTGCCAGCAGCTCAGTCGGGACAGAGGGGTTCTTC. Protein: CASSSVGTEGFF.

The CDR3 sequence: CASSSDRVTDTQYF. DNA of the CDR3: TGCGCCAGCAGCTCGGACAGGGTTACAGATACGCAGTATTTT. V is TRBV5-1 and J is TRBJ2-3, with TRBD1 matching 8 bases. J lost 3 bases, V lost 3 bases, and 3 bases had no gene match. CDR3 length equals 14 residues. CDR1 SGHRS and CDR2 YFSETQ come from the germline V gene.

The chain joins TRBV2 to TRBJ1-4; a possible D gene is TRBD1 (6 bases). The CDR3 loop spans 14 amino acids. Trimming cost V 6 bases and J 8 bases, with 16 bases left between them. The germline V gene has CDR1 SNHLY and CDR2 FYNNEI. CDR3 bases: TGTGCCAGCAGCCTAGGGGGATTGCGCGAAAAACTGTTTTTT. Translating it yields CASSLGGLREKLFF.

The CDR3 here is CSVRQGGSGNTIYF. CDR3 sequence (DNA): TGCAGCGTTAGGCAGGGAGGCTCTGGAAACACCATATATTTT. This chain links TRBV29-1 with TRBJ1-3; TRBD1 might be the D (5 bases). V shed 5 bases and J shed 0 bases, with 11 bases lying between them. This CDR3 has 14 residues. Germline CDR1 SQVTM, CDR2 ANQGSEA.

J is TRBJ1-5 and V is TRBV19; 8 nucleotides agree with TRBD1. From germline, CDR1 is LNHDA and CDR2 SQIVND (reference sequence). This CDR3 has 14 amino acids. Trimming removed 3 bases from V and 7 bases from J; junction bases left unmatched: 5. The CDR3, as DNA: TGTGCCAGTAGTATTACAGGGGGTAGGCAGCCCCAGCATTTT. Its translation: CASSITGGRQPQHF.

The chain links TRBV19 to TRBJ1-5; 7 bases map to TRBD1. Trimming at V came to 5 bases and at J to 7 bases, leaving 8 bases not matched to a gene. The CDR3 length is 14 residues. Per germline, CDR1 LNHDA and CDR2 SQIVND (reference sequence). CDR3 amino acids: CASSPTGEEQPQHF. CDR3 in DNA: TGTGCCAGTAGTCCCACAGGGGAGGAACAGCCCCAGCATTTT.

V is TRBV29-1 and J is TRBJ1-1; tentative D call: TRBD1 (5 bases). CDR1 is SQVTM and CDR2 is ANQGSEA in the germline V gene. Between the trimmed V and J ends, which lost 6 bases and 4 bases, there was a span of 18 bases. CDR3 length: 14 amino acids. In nucleotides, the CDR3 is TGCAGCGTCCGGGACTCCAGTCGTGGCACTGAAGCTTTCTTT. It encodes CSVRDSSRGTEAFF. Variable domain in full (rest from reference TRBV29-1 and TRBJ1-1): SAVISQKPSRDICQRGTSLTIQCQVDSQVTMMFWYRQQPGQSLTLIATANQGSEATYESGFVIDKFPISRPNLTFSTLTVSNMSPEDSSIYLCSVRDSSRGTEAFFGQGTRLTVV.

This chain connects TRBV18 to TRBJ1-5; D not certain. The CDR3 extends over 13 amino acids. Per the germline V gene, CDR1 is KGHSH and CDR2 is LQKENI. Between the trimmed V and J ends, which lost 4 bases and 5 bases, there was a span of 9 bases. The CDR3 coding sequence is TGTGCCAGCTCACGCGGCAACGATCAGCCCCAGCATTTT. Residues: CASSRGNDQPQHF. The full variable domain, in which reference TRBV18 and TRBJ1-5 provide the parts outside the CDR3, is NAGVMQNPRHLVRRRGQEARLRCSPMKGHSHVYWYRQLPEEGLKFMVYLQKENIIDESGMPKERFSAEFPKEGPSILRIQQVVRGDSAAYFCASSRGNDQPQHFGDGTRLSIL.

The chain is built from TRBV21-1 and TRBJ1-1; TRBD1, as called in the table, went unchecked against the DNA. TRBV21-1 is a known pseudogene. CDR3 length: 14 residues. CDR3 amino acids: CASSKTGFYTEAFF. CDR3 bases: TGTGCCAGCAGCAAGACAGGGTTTTACACTGAAGCTTTCTTT.

The chain carries TRBV29-1 and TRBJ1-3, with no clear D. Trimming took off 4 bases at V and 1 base at J, with 8 bases between the two ends. This CDR3 is built from 13 residues. Germline assignment: CDR1 SQVTM and CDR2 ANQGSEA. The CDR3 loop is CSVGEVSGNTIYF. CDR3 DNA sequence: TGCAGCGTTGGTGAGGTATCTGGAAACACCATATATTTT.

This sequence joins TRBV3-1 (or the pseudogene TRBV3-2) and TRBJ2-3; D not resolved. The germline V gene has CDR1 LGHDT and CDR2 YNNKEL (reference sequence). The CDR3 is made up of 13 amino acids. V lost 4 bases and J 2 bases, leaving 7 bases between the germline ends. This chain's CDR3 is CASSLRTTDTQYF. The CDR3 DNA sequence: TGTGCCAGCAGCCTCAGAACCACAGATACGCAGTATTTT.

The genes are TRBV7-3 and TRBJ2-1; perhaps TRBD2 as D (5 bases). The CDR3 spans 13 residues. V was trimmed by 3 bases and J by 5 bases, leaving 8 bases between them. Looked up from germline, CDR1 is SGHTA and CDR2 is FQGTGA. The CDR3 coding sequence is TGTGCCAGCAGCTTGTCAGCGGACAATGAGCAGTTCTTC. Translation gives CASSLSADNEQFF.

In this sample, this clone turned up a few times. The chain is built from TRBV18 and TRBJ1-2; TRBD1 matches at 7 bases. The V gene's germline CDR1 is KGHSH and CDR2 LQKENI. The V segment lost 0 bases and the J segment 3 bases; nucleotides outside the gene matches: 4. The CDR3 sequence is 15 residues long. The CDR3 here is CASSPPGQTYYGYTF. For the CDR3, the DNA is TGTGCCAGCTCACCACCGGGACAGACCTACTATGGCTACACCTTC.

J is TRBJ2-1 and V is TRBV18, with TRBD2 matching 10 bases. Looked up from germline, CDR1 is KGHSH and CDR2 is LQKENI. V lost 2 bases and J lost 9; bases outside the gene matches: 10. This CDR3 contains 16 residues. The CDR3, as DNA: TGTGCCAGCTCACCAGCCGGAGCGGGAGGGTTCAGTGAGCAGTTCTTC. Its protein is CASSPAGAGGFSEQFF.

This chain connects TRBV28 to TRBJ1-1; TRBD1 matches 10 bases. The CDR3 runs to 18 residues. Germline V gene data show CDR1 as MDHEN and CDR2 as SYDVKM. V lost 4 bases and J lost 0; bases outside the gene matches: 11. The CDR3 sequence is CASSSLRDRGRMNTEAFF. In DNA form, the CDR3 reads TGTGCCAGCAGTTCCCTCCGGGACAGGGGACGTATGAACACTGAAGCTTTCTTT.

This clone came up a few times. The chain carries TRBV18 and TRBJ1-2; TRBD1 agrees at 11 bases. The CDR3 is made up of 19 amino acids. Germline V gives CDR1 KGHSH, CDR2 LQKENI. Trimming at V came to 6 bases and at J to 5 bases, leaving 20 bases not matched to a gene. The CDR3 DNA is TGTGCCAGCTCCCAACGGGCCGGGACAGGGGGTCCTCGGCCGTATGGCTACACCTTC. Protein product: CASSQRAGTGGPRPYGYTF.